This T cell receptor beta chain was documented in a study of blood T cell repertoires in COVID-19. Study as a whole: Sample material is recorded as cDNA or gDNA derived from T cells, B-cell-depleted T cells, or PBMCs.

A remark on this clone: The same CDR3 can be traced to other DNA sequences in this sample.

Assay: immunoSEQ multiplex PCR; the TCRdb copy retains only in-frame clones and omits some. Here the sample spans roughly 500,000 clones, 80% to 90% being singletons. Germline V lookup: CDR1 LGHNA, CDR2 YNFKEQ. V dropped 0 bases and J dropped 5 bases, with 3 bases sitting between them. CDR3 length equals 12 residues. This TCR came from a man between 18 and 35 years old with COVID-19, enrolled during active disease. The rearrangement links TRBV4-2 to TRBJ2-3; D not certain. Sequencing was carried out using peripheral blood. CDR3 in amino acids: CASSQDRDTQYF. As DNA, the CDR3 is TGTGCCAGCAGCCAAGACAGAGATACGCAGTATTTT.